This TCR beta chain is drawn from a study of T cell responses to AZD1222 COVID-19 vaccine. Study information: Second-dose intervals of approximately 4 or approximately 12 weeks were pooled. Broader study findings: There were mostly white British donors and more females than males, and clonal diversity was possibly underestimated.

The method was immunoSEQ multiplex PCR; TCRdb's version includes in-frame clones alone and lacks a portion of them. The sample consists of about 120,000 clones, around 87% of them appearing once. This clone was detected only once. Its cognate antigen is unknown. Germline CDR1 LNHDA, CDR2 SQIVND (reference sequence). This CDR3 has 17 residues. With 3 bases removed from V and 0 bases from J, the gap between germline ends came to 17 bases. The chain combines TRBV19 with TRBJ1-2; weak D call: TRBD1 (6 bases). This material consisted of peripheral blood, taken on day 0 of AZD1222 vaccination. The sequence came from an adult in good health. The CDR3 is CASSIHPGQSSNYGYTF. Written as DNA, the CDR3 is TGTGCCAGTAGTATTCATCCCGGACAGAGCTCTAACTATGGCTACACCTTC.